A selection of T cell receptor beta chains follows, all from one sample in a study of metastatic and nonmetastatic thyroid tumors. Using MiXCR, TCRdb re-called clones from the PCR reads. The data contain roughly 55,000 clones, about a sixth of them singletons. Sequencing input: blood. These receptors were collected from a male donor with papillary thyroid cancer or a benign thyroid nodule (not recorded which). Some clones in this sample may be carry-over from other donors' samples. Both conserved end residues are part of each CDR3. Each record gives: D gene, J gene, V gene, clone size, CDR3 protein, CDR3 DNA. The D gene is left open where the match is weak. Expanded clones get a size class; other rows say once, few or many, or leave the size out.

NA	TRBJ2-3	TRBV7-9	many	CASSPFSRLDTQYF	TGTGCCAGCAGCCCCTTTTCTCGATTGGATACGCAGTATTTT
NA	TRBJ1-2	TRBV18	many	CASSPQGSSAYGYTF	TGTGCCAGCTCACCACAGGGGTCGTCGGCCTATGGCTACACCTTC
NA	TRBJ1-2	TRBV5-5	many	CASRPRDTYGYTF	TGTGCCAGCAGGCCTCGGGACACCTATGGCTACACCTTC
TRBD2	TRBJ2-2	TRBV7-8	NA	CASSFDGGDYTGELFF	TGTGCCAGCAGCTTTGATGGGGGGGATTACACCGGGGAGCTGTTTTTT
NA	TRBJ2-7	TRBV19	NA	CSSSGRAGDYEQYF	TGTTCCAGTAGTGGTCGTGCAGGGGACTACGAGCAGTACTTC
NA	TRBJ1-2	TRBV5-6	NA	CAISLVAPQEGRGYTF	TGTGCCATCAGCTTGGTAGCCCCTCAGGAGGGACGAGGCTACACCTTC
NA	TRBJ1-3	TRBV20-1	medium-sized	CSARDSIGNTIYF	TGCAGTGCTAGAGACAGTATCGGAAACACCATATATTTT
TRBD2	TRBJ2-3	TRBV24-1	many	CATSESGGGGGYTQYF	TGTGCCACCAGTGAAAGCGGGGGGGGGGGCGGATATACGCAGTATTTT
TRBD1	TRBJ2-1	TRBV25-1	many	CASSGAGGRNEQFF	TGTGCCAGCAGTGGGGCAGGGGGTCGGAATGAGCAGTTCTTC
TRBD1	TRBJ2-3	TRBV5-1	many	CASSSRQGETDTQYF	TGCGCCAGCAGCTCCCGACAGGGGGAAACAGATACGCAGTATTTT
NA	TRBJ2-3	TRBV5-5	many	CASSLSWLTDTQYF	TGTGCCAGCAGCTTGAGTTGGCTCACAGATACGCAGTATTTT
NA	TRBJ2-1	TRBV30	many	CAWSVYDSTEQFF	TGTGCCTGGAGTGTATACGACAGCACGGAGCAGTTCTTC
NA	TRBJ1-6	TRBV30	once	CAWSVLVSENSPLHF	TGTGCCTGGAGTGTATTGGTCAGTGAAAATTCACCCCTCCACTTT
TRBD1	TRBJ1-1	TRBV5-1	many	CASSLDPGQGAIGTEAFF	TGCGCCAGCAGCCTGGATCCGGGACAGGGGGCCATCGGGACTGAAGCTTTCTTT
NA	TRBJ1-2	TRBV11-2	many	CASSLGERVRDYGYTF	TGTGCCAGCAGCTTAGGGGAGAGGGTGAGGGACTATGGCTACACCTTC
TRBD2	TRBJ2-5	TRBV6-2/TRBV6-3	few	CSNPGGDQYF	TGCTCCAACCCGGGGGGTGACCAGTACTTC
NA	TRBJ1-2	TRBV28	many	CASSWGRHRLGYTF	TGTGCCAGCAGCTGGGGACGGCACCGGCTGGGCTACACCTTC
TRBD1	TRBJ1-5	TRBV10-3	many	CATKGTGDSNQPQHF	TGTGCCACCAAAGGGACAGGGGACAGCAATCAGCCCCAGCATTTT
NA	TRBJ2-5	TRBV6-1	NA	CARRPVIGDTGETQYF	TGTGCCAGAAGGCCCGTGATAGGGGACACGGGAGAGACCCAGTACTTC
TRBD2	TRBJ2-2	TRBV20-1	many	CSAWTSGMGSGELFF	TGTAGTGCATGGACTAGCGGGATGGGGAGCGGGGAGCTGTTTTTT
NA	TRBJ2-6	TRBV6-4	many	CASSPGTSGANVLTF	TGTGCCAGCAGTCCTGGAACATCTGGGGCCAACGTCCTGACTTTT
NA	TRBJ2-6	TRBV4-3	many	CASSQDSTISGANVLTF	TGCGCCAGCAGCCAAGATAGTACGATCTCTGGGGCCAACGTCCTGACTTTC
NA	TRBJ1-6	TRBV6-1	many	CASSEALGKGSPLHF	TGTGCCAGCAGTGAAGCTCTTGGCAAAGGTTCACCCCTCCACTTT
TRBD1	TRBJ1-1	TRBV3-1	many	CASSQGGQGGTEAFF	TGTGCCAGCAGCCAAGGTGGACAGGGCGGCACTGAAGCTTTCTTT